The sequence of this TCR beta chain was determined in a study of shared clonotypes between healthy human individuals. This clone is a singleton in its sample. The antigen remains undetermined. Germline V gives CDR1 MNHEY, CDR2 SMNVEV (reference sequence). Trimming pared 3 bases from V and 9 bases from J, leaving 12 bases between. The CDR3 extends over 13 amino acids. Naive CD8 cells lacked CD45RO and underwent positive selection for CCR7, leaving out terminally differentiated effector memory CD45RA+ cells. The healthy adult donors were HIV-negative and reported no recent acute infections or vaccinations. The run depth of the assay was deep. Original processing methods: ImmunoSEQ output held junction-only sequences without quality scores, so filtering differed. TCRdb's table, derived via immunoSEQ multiplex PCR, lists solely in-frame clones and lacks some. V and J calls and clone size follow that table, whereas D and trimming were derived from the DNA. The sample contains millions of clones, approximately 94% of which appear only once.

Study-wide points: Rarefaction analysis demonstrated incomplete sorted-subset sequencing notwithstanding large depth.

The TCR sequence derives from a man between 18 and 29 years old in good health. The rearrangement uses TRBV27 and TRBJ2-1; D is uncertain. Sequencing was carried out using naive CD8+ T cells sorted from blood. Written as DNA, the CDR3 is TGTGCCAGCAGTTTCTTGGGTGGTGCTGAGCAGTTCTTC. Translated, it gives CASSFLGGAEQFF.